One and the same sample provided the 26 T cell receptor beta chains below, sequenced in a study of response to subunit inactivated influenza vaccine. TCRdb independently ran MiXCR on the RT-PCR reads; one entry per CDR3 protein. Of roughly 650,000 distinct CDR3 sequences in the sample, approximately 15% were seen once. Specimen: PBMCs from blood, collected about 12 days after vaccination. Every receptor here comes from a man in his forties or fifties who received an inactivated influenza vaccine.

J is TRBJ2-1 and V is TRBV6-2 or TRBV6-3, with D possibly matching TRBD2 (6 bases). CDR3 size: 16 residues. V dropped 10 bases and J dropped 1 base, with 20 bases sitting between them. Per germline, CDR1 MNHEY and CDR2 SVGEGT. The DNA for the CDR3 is TGTGCCACTGACCAGCCGGGACTTGGGTCCTACAATGAGCAGTTCTTC. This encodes CATDQPGLGSYNEQFF.

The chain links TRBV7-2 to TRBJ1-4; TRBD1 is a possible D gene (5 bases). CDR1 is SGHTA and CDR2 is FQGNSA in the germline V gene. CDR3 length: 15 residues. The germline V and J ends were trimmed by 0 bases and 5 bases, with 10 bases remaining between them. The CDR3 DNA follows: TGTGCCAGCAGCTTAGCGCAGGGATCGAATGAAAAACTGTTTTTT. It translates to CASSLAQGSNEKLFF.

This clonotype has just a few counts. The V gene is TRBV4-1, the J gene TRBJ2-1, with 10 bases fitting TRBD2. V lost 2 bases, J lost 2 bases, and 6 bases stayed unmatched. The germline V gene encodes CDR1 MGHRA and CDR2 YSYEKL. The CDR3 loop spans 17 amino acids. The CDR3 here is CASSQPVGTSAYNEQFF. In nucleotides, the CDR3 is TGCGCCAGCAGCCAACCCGTAGGGACTAGCGCCTACAATGAGCAGTTCTTC.

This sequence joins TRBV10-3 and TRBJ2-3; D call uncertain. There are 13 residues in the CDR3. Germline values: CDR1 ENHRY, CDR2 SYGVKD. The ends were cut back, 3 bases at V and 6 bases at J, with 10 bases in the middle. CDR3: CAISDLTWDTQYF. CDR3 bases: TGTGCCATCAGTGACCTGACTTGGGATACGCAGTATTTT.

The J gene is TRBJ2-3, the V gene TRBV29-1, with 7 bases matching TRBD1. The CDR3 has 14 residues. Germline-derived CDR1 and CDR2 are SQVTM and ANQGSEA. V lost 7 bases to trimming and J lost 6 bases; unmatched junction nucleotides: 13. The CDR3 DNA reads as TGCAGCGCTGACCGGGACAGCGACATGGATACGCAGTATTTT. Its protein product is CSADRDSDMDTQYF.

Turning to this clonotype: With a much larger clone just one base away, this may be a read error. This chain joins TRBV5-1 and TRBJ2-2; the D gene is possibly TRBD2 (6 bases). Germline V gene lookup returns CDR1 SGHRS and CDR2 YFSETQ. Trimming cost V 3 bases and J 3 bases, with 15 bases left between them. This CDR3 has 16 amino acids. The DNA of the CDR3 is TGCGCCAGCAGCTGGCTCTTAGCGGCATACACCGGGGAGCTGTTTTTT. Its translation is CASSWLLAAYTGELFF.

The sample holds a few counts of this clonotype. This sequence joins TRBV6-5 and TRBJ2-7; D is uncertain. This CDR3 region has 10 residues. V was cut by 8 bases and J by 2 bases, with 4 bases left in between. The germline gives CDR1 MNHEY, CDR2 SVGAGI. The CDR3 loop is CASLAYEQYF. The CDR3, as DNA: TGTGCCAGCCTTGCCTACGAGCAGTACTTC.

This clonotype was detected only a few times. The CDR3 DNA is TGCAGCGTTGAAGGCGGAAGCTCCTACAATGAGCAGTTCTTC. Residues: CSVEGGSSYNEQFF. The chain recombines TRBV29-1 with TRBJ2-1; D not certain. This CDR3 is built from 14 residues. Germline V gives CDR1 SQVTM, CDR2 ANQGSEA. Trimming removed 1 base at V and 0 bases at J, with 7 bases between.

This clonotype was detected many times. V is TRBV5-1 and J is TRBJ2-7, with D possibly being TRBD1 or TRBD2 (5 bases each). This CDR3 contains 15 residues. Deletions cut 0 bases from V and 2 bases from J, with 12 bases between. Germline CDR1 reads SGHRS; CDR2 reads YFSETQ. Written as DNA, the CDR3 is TGCGCCAGCAGCTTGGGTGGGACCAATGCCTACGAGCAGTACTTC. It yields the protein CASSLGGTNAYEQYF.

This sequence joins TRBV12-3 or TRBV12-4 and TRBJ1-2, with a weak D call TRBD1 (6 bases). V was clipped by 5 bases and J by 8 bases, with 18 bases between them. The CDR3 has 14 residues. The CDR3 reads CASSNPGTQGGYTF. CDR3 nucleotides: TGTGCCAGCAGTAACCCCGGGACCCAGGGGGGCTACACCTTC.

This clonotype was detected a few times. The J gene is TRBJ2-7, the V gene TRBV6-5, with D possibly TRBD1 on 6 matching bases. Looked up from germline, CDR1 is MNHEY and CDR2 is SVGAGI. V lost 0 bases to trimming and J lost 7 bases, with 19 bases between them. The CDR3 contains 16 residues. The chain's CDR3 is CASSYSRAGALREQYF. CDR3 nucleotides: TGTGCCAGCAGTTACTCTAGGGCAGGGGCTTTGAGGGAGCAGTACTTC.

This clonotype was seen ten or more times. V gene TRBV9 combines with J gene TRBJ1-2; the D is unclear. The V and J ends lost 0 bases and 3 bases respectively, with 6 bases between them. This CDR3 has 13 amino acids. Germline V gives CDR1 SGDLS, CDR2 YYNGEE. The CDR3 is CASSVAGDYGYTF. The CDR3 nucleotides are TGTGCCAGCAGCGTAGCCGGTGACTATGGCTACACCTTC.

The CDR3 spells CASSYTNGGAEAFF. The CDR3 region has the DNA TGTGCCAGCAGTTATACTAACGGGGGGGCTGAAGCTTTCTTT. The genes are TRBV27 and TRBJ1-1, with D perhaps TRBD1 (5 bases). Looked up from germline, CDR1 is MNHEY and CDR2 is SMNVEV (reference sequence). V was shortened by 4 bases and J by 6 bases, with 15 bases between the two germline ends. This CDR3 comprises 14 residues.

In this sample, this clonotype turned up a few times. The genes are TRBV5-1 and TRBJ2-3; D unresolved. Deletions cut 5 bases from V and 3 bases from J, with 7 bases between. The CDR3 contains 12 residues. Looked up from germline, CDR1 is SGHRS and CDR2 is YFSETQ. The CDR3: CASSIGTDTQYF. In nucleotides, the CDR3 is TGCGCCAGCAGTATCGGGACAGATACGCAGTATTTT.

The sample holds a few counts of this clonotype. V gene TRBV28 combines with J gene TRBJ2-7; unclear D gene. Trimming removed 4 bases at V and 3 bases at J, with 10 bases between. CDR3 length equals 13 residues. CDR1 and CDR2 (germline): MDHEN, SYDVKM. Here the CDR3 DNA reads TGTGCCAGCAGTTCTCAGCCCCTCTACGAGCAGTACTTC. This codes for CASSSQPLYEQYF.

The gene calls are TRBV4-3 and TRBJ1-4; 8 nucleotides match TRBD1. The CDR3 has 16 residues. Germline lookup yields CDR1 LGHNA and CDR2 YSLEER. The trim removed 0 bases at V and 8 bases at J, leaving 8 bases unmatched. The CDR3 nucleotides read TGCGCCAGCAGCCAAGATTCAGGGGGCGCGGGGGAAAAACTGTTTTTT. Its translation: CASSQDSGGAGEKLFF.

For the CDR3, the DNA is TGCAGCGTTGAGGGAGGGAACGGCTACAATGAGCAGTTCTTC. Translated: CSVEGGNGYNEQFF. V and J are TRBV29-1 and TRBJ2-1, with TRBD2 matching over 7 bases. CDR1 is SQVTM and CDR2 is ANQGSEA in the germline V gene. The CDR3 covers 14 residues. V lost 3 bases and J lost 3; bases outside the gene matches: 5.

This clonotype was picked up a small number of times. CDR3 region: CASSLSAGTNEKLFF. The CDR3 nucleotides read TGTGCCAGCAGCTTAAGTGCAGGGACTAATGAAAAACTGTTTTTT. The V gene is TRBV11-2, the J gene TRBJ1-4; D possibly corresponds to TRBD1 (5 bases). Germline CDR1 is SGHAT and CDR2 is FQNNGV. There are 15 residues in the CDR3. Between the trimmed V and J ends, which lost 2 bases and 2 bases, there was a span of 9 bases. The complete variable domain, with remaining parts taken from reference TRBV11-2 and TRBJ1-4, reads EAGVAQSPRYKIIEKRQSVAFWCNPISGHATLYWYQQILGQGPKLLIQFQNNGVVDDSQLPKDRFSAERLKGVDSTLKIQPAKLEDSAVYLCASSLSAGTNEKLFFGSGTQLSVL.

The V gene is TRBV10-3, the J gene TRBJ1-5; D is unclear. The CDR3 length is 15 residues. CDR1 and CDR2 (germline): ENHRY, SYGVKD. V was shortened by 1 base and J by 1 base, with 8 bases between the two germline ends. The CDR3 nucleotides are TGTGCCATCAGTGAGTGGGGAGAAAGCAATCAGCCCCAGCATTTT. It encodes CAISEWGESNQPQHF.

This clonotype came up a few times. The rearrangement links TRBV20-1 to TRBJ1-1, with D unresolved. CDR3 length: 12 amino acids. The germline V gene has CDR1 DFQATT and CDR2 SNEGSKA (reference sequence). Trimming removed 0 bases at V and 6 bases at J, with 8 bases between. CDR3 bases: TGCAGTGCTAGAGATCGAAGGGCTGAAGCTTTCTTT. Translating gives CSARDRRAEAFF.

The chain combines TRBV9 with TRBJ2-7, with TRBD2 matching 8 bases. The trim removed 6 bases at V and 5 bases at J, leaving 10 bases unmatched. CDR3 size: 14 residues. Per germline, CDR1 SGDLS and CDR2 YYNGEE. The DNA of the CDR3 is TGTGCCAGCACTAGGGGGACTAGTATACACGAGCAGTACTTC. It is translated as CASTRGTSIHEQYF.

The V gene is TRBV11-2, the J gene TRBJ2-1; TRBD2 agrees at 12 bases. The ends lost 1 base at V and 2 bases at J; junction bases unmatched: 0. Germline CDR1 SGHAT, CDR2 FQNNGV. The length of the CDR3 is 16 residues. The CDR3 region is CASSLGTSGAYNEQFF. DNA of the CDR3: TGTGCCAGCAGCTTAGGGACTAGCGGGGCCTACAATGAGCAGTTCTTC.

CDR3 sequence reads: CASSLVGEDYGYTF. CDR3 bases: TGTGCCAGCAGCTTGGTCGGGGAGGACTATGGCTACACCTTC. J is TRBJ1-2 and V is TRBV28; the D is unclear. V lost 6 bases and J lost 3, with 14 bases in between. The CDR3 is made up of 14 amino acids. CDR1 is MDHEN and CDR2 is SYDVKM in the germline V gene.

This CDR3 reads CASKGTGTEAFF. The DNA for the CDR3 is TGTGCCAGTAAAGGGACCGGCACTGAAGCTTTCTTT. The chain uses TRBV12-3 or TRBV12-4 and TRBJ1-1, with D maybe TRBD1 (5 bases). The CDR3 is made up of 12 amino acids. Trimming shortened V by 9 bases and J by 4 bases, and 12 bases separated the two germline ends.

CDR3 residues: CASSLLTGGETQYF. The CDR3 DNA reads as TGTGCCAGCAGTTTATTGACAGGGGGAGAGACCCAGTACTTC. The chain links TRBV12-3 or TRBV12-4 to TRBJ2-5, with 9 nucleotides matching TRBD1. J lost 4 bases, V lost 2 bases, and 2 bases had no gene match. This CDR3 has 14 amino acids.

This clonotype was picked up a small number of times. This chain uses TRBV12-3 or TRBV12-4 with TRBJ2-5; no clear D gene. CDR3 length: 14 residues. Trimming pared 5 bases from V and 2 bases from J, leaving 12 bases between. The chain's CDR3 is CASSTIGVQETQYF. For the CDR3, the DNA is TGTGCCAGCAGTACGATCGGAGTACAAGAGACCCAGTACTTC.